This T cell receptor beta chain was observed in a study of Ad26.COV2.S vaccination and SARS-CoV-2 variants. The study's findings and limits: Measures of TCR breadth and depth may have fallen short of total T cell responses.

Clones were read by immunoSEQ multiplex PCR, and TCRdb kept only the in-frame ones, dropping some. Here the sample spans approximately 450,000 clones, about 93% being singletons. The treatment denotes: about 20 received Ad26.COV2.S at low or high dose, single or two shots; 5 received placebo; per-sample allocation not given. It was on day 63 after the first vaccine or placebo injection that samples were taken. Turning to this clone: The antigen is not known.

The input for sequencing was peripheral blood, taken in a trial of Ad26.COV2.S vaccine versus placebo. The clonotype was recovered from a person between 18 and 60 years old who received the Ad26.COV2.S COVID-19 vaccine or a placebo.

CDR3 nucleotides: TGTGCCAGCAGTTTATTAGGGGATAGCAATCAGCCCCAGCATTTT. Its translation is CASSLLGDSNQPQHF. The rearrangement uses TRBV28 and TRBJ1-5, with a weak D call TRBD1 (5 bases). The CDR3 consists of 15 residues. V was trimmed by 1 base and J by 0 bases, leaving 7 bases between them. Germline V gives CDR1 MDHEN, CDR2 SYDVKM.